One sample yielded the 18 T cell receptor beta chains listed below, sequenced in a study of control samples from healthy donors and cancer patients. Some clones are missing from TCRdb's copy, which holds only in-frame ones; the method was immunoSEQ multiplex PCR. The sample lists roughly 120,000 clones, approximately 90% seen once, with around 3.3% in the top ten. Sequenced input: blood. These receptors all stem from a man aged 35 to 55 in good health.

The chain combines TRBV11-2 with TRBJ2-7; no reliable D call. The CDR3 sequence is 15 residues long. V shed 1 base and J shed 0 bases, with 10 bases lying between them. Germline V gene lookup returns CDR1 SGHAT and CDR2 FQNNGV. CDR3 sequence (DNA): TGTGCCAGCAGCTTAGTGTCAGGATACTCCTACGAGCAGTACTTC. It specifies CASSLVSGYSYEQYF.

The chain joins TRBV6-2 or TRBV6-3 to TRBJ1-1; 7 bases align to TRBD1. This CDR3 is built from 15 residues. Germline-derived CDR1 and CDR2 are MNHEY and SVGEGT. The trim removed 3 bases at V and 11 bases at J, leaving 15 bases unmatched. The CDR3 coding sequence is TGTGCCAGCAGTTATGTGATAGGGGGCGCCGGGGAGGCTTTCTTT. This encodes CASSYVIGGAGEAFF.

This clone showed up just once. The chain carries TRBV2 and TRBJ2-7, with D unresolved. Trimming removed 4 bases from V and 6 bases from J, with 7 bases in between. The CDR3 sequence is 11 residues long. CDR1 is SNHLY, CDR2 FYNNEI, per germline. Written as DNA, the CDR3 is TGTGCCAGCAGTGTCCCCTTCGAGCAGTACTTC. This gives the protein CASSVPFEQYF.

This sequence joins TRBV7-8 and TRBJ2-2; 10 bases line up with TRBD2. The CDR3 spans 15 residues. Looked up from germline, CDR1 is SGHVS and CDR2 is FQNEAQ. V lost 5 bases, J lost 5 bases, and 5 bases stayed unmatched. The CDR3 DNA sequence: TGTGCCAGCAGCCGAGCGGGGGGGCGAACCGGGGAGCTGTTTTTT. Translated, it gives CASSRAGGRTGELFF. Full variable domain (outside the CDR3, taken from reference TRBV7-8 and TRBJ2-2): GAGVSQSPRYKVAKRGQDVALRCDPISGHVSLFWYQQALGQGPEFLTYFQNEAQLDKSGLPSDRFFAERPEGSVSTLKIQRTQQEDSAVYLCASSRAGGRTGELFFGEGSRLTVL.

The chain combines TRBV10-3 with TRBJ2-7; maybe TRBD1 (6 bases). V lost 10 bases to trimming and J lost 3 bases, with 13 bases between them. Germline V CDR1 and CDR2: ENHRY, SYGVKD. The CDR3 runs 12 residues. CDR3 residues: CATLKQGYEQYF. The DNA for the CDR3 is TGTGCCACCCTAAAACAGGGCTACGAGCAGTACTTC.

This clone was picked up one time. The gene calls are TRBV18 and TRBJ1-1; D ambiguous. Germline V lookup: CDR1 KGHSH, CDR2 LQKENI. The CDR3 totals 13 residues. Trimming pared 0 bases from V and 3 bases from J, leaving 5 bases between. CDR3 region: CASSPPGYTEAFF. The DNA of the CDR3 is TGTGCCAGCTCACCACCAGGGTACACTGAAGCTTTCTTT.

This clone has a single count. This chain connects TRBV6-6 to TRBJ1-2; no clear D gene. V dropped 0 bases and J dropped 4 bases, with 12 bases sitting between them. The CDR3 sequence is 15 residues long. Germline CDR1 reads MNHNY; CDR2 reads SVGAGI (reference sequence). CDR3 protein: CASSYSNQETYGYTF. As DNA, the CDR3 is TGTGCCAGCAGTTACTCGAATCAGGAGACCTATGGCTACACCTTC.

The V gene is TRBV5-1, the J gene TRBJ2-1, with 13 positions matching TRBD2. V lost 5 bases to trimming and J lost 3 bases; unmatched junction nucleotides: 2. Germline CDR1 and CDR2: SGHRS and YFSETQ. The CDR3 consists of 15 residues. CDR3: CASRLAGGNYNEQFF. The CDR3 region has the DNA TGCGCCAGCAGACTAGCGGGGGGGAACTACAATGAGCAGTTCTTC.

The CDR3 protein is CASRENTEAFF. The DNA of the CDR3 is TGTGCCAGTAGAGAGAACACTGAAGCTTTCTTT. This chain uses TRBV19 with TRBJ1-1; D remains unclear. V lost 6 bases, J lost 1 base, and 3 bases lay in between. The CDR3 is 11 residues long. Germline V lookup: CDR1 LNHDA, CDR2 SQIVND (reference sequence).

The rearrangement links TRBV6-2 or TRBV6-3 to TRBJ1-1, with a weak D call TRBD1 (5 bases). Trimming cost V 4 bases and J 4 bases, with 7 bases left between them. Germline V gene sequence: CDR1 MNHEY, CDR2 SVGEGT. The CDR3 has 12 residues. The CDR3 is CASSWGSTEAFF. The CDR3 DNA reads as TGTGCCAGCAGTTGGGGGAGCACTGAAGCTTTCTTT.

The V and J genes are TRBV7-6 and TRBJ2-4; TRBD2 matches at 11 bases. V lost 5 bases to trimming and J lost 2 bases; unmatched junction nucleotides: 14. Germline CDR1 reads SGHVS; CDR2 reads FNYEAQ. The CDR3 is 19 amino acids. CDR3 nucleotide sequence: TGTGCCAGCAGCAAAGAGATAGCGGGGGGGCCTTGGACCAAAAACATTCAGTACTTC. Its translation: CASSKEIAGGPWTKNIQYF.

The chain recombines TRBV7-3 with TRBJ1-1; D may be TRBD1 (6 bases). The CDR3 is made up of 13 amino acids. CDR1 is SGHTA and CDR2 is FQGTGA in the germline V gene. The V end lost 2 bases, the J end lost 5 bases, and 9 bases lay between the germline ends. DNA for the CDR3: TGTGCCAGCAGCTTACAAGGGGGGACTGAAGCTTTCTTT. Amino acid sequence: CASSLQGGTEAFF.

The CDR3 DNA sequence: TGTGCCAGCAGTTTTGGAGATACGAGGCAGTACTTC. This gives the protein CASSFGDTRQYF. This chain uses TRBV12-3 or TRBV12-4 with TRBJ2-7; D unclear. The germline V and J ends were trimmed by 3 bases and 9 bases, with 12 bases remaining between them. The CDR3 runs 12 residues.

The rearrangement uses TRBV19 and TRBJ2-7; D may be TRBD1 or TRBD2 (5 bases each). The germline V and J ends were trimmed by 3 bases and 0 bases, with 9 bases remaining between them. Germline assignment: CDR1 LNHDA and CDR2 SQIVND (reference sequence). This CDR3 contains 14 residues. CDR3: CASSMSGPSYEQYF. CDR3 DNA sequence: TGTGCCAGTAGTATGTCGGGGCCCTCCTACGAGCAGTACTTC. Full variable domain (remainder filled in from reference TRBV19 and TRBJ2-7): DGGITQSPKYLFRKEGQNVTLSCEQNLNHDAMYWYRQDPGQGLRLIYYSQIVNDFQKGDIAEGYSVSREKKESFPLTVTSAQKNPTAFYLCASSMSGPSYEQYFGPGTRLTVT.

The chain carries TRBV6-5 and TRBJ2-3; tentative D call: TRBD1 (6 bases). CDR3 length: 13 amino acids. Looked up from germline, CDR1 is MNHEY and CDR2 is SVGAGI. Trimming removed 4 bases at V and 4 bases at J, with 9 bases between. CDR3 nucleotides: TGTGCCAGCAGTTTCAGGGGCCCAGATACGCAGTATTTT. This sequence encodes CASSFRGPDTQYF.

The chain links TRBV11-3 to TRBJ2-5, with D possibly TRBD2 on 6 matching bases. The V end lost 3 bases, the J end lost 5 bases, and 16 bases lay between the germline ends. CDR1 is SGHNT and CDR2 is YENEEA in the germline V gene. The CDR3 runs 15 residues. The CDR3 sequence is CASSFLEGMLETQYF. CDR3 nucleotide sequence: TGTGCCAGCAGCTTTTTGGAGGGAATGTTGGAGACCCAGTACTTC.

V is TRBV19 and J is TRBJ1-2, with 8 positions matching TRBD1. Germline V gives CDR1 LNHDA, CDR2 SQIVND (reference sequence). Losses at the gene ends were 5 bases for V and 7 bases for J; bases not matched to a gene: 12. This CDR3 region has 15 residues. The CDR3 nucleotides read TGTGCCAGTAGTTTCGCCCCTCAGGGGGCTGTTGGCTACACCTTC. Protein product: CASSFAPQGAVGYTF. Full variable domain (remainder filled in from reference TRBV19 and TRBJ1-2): DGGITQSPKYLFRKEGQNVTLSCEQNLNHDAMYWYRQDPGQGLRLIYYSQIVNDFQKGDIAEGYSVSREKKESFPLTVTSAQKNPTAFYLCASSFAPQGAVGYTFGSGTRLTVV.

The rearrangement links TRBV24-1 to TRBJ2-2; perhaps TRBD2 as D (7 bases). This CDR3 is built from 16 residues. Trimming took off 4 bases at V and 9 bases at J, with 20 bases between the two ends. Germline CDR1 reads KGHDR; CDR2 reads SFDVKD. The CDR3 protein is CATSDPTPGGGWELFF. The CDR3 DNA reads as TGTGCCACCAGTGACCCCACCCCGGGGGGCGGATGGGAGCTGTTTTTT.